These 18 T cell receptor beta chains originate from one sample sequenced in a study of post-analysis software for immune sequencing data. Whole-study results and caveats: In patients, five or six TRBV segments were more frequent than in controls, with TRBV5-6, TRBV5-1 and TRBV20-1 among them.

These receptors have no identified antigens. Prepared TCR beta cDNA libraries contained unique molecular identifiers. MiXCR, run by TCRdb on the PCR reads, gives a single entry per CDR3 protein. The data hold approximately 250,000 distinct CDR3 sequences, with approximately 34% observed a single time. Sequenced sample: blood. The receptors derive from a girl between 10 and 17 years old with multiple sclerosis.

This clonotype has a handful of counts. The rearrangement links TRBV7-6 to TRBJ2-1; no reliable D call. The germline CDR1 and CDR2 sequences are SGHVS and FNYEAQ. This CDR3 comprises 15 residues. Trimming left V 2 bases short and J 3 bases short, with 11 bases between. Here the CDR3 reads CASSLISSYYNEQFF. DNA for the CDR3: TGTGCCAGCAGCTTAATTTCCAGCTACTACAATGAGCAGTTCTTC.

In this sample, this clonotype turned up many times. This chain joins TRBV5-1 and TRBJ2-3; 8 bases fit TRBD1. CDR3 length: 16 residues. Trimming took 1 base from V and 2 from J; bases not matched to a gene: 6. Germline CDR1 and CDR2: SGHRS and YFSETQ. The CDR3 is CASSLPRQGTTDTQYF. CDR3 in DNA: TGCGCCAGCAGCTTGCCGAGACAGGGGACCACAGATACGCAGTATTTT.

This clonotype was seen repeatedly, ten times or more. V is TRBV27 and J is TRBJ1-5; TRBD1 matches at 8 bases. Germline CDR1 reads MNHEY; CDR2 reads SMNVEV (reference sequence). The CDR3 extends over 16 amino acids. Trimming cost V 5 bases and J 3 bases; bases outside gene matches: 9. CDR3 bases: TGTGCCAGCAGTCCAACACAGGGGGGGATCAATCAGCCCCAGCATTTT. It encodes CASSPTQGGINQPQHF.

This clonotype was counted a few times. This chain joins TRBV5-1 and TRBJ1-1; D is unresolved. The germline V gene has CDR1 SGHRS and CDR2 YFSETQ. Trimming removed 0 bases at V and 0 bases at J, with 15 bases between. This CDR3 has 17 amino acids. The CDR3 DNA is TGCGCCAGCAGCTTGGGGAGATATAGAAGTTTGAACACTGAAGCTTTCTTT. Protein sequence: CASSLGRYRSLNTEAFF.

This clonotype was detected a few times. J is TRBJ2-3 and V is TRBV20-1; 14 bases agree with TRBD2. The germline V gene encodes CDR1 DFQATT and CDR2 SNEGSKA (reference sequence). The trim removed 5 bases at V and 0 bases at J, leaving 4 bases unmatched. The CDR3 consists of 16 residues. The CDR3 DNA sequence: TGCAGTGCTGGGACTAGCGGGAGAGGAAGCACAGATACGCAGTATTTT. The encoded protein is CSAGTSGRGSTDTQYF.

About this clonotype itself: A single base separates this from a much larger clone, so it may be a read error. V is TRBV18 and J is TRBJ1-1, with TRBD1 identical over 7 bases. Germline V CDR1 and CDR2: KGHSH, LQKENI. J was trimmed by 6 bases and V by 6 bases; bases with no gene match: 4. CDR3 length: 12 amino acids. CDR3 sequence reads: CASSEQGAEAFF. The CDR3 DNA follows: TGTGCCAGCTCCGAGCAGGGGGCTGAAGCTTTCTTT.

Note on this clonotype: This clone may be a read error of a much larger clone one base away. The chain combines TRBV5-5 with TRBJ2-1, with 8 bases fitting TRBD2. The CDR3 runs 17 residues. V lost 0 bases, J lost 3 bases, and 8 bases stayed unmatched. Germline values: CDR1 SGHKS, CDR2 YYEKEE (reference sequence). CDR3 loop: CASSLAPSGLRYNEQFF. CDR3 DNA: TGTGCCAGCAGCTTGGCGCCTAGCGGGTTACGCTACAATGAGCAGTTCTTC.

J is TRBJ2-7 and V is TRBV29-1, with 7 bases lining up with TRBD2. This CDR3 region has 12 residues. Germline CDR1 and CDR2: SQVTM and ANQGSEA. V shed 7 bases and J 9 bases; nucleotides not matched to a gene: 12. The CDR3 here is CSARTSDQGQYF. The CDR3 DNA is TGCAGCGCAAGAACTAGCGACCAAGGGCAGTACTTC.

The rearrangement uses TRBV18 and TRBJ2-5; 10 bases line up with TRBD2. TRBJ2-7 matches the DNA end more closely, so the J call is doubtful. Per germline, CDR1 KGHSH and CDR2 LQKENI. The CDR3 runs to 15 residues. CDR3 nucleotide sequence: TGTGCCAGCTCACCACTAACTAGCGGGGACTACGAGCAGTACTTC. It is translated as CASSPLTSGDYEQYF.

This clonotype appeared many times. The rearrangement joins TRBV10-3 to TRBJ1-1; D not resolved. Deletions cut 6 bases from V and 0 bases from J, with 5 bases between. This CDR3 is 12 amino acids long. Germline CDR1 and CDR2: ENHRY and SYGVKD. DNA for the CDR3: TGTGCCATCAGCCTCATGAACACTGAAGCTTTCTTT. Its protein is CAISLMNTEAFF.

This clonotype was observed many times. In DNA, the CDR3 is TGCGCCAGCGCCCCCGGGACCAGAGACGGGAATGAGCAGTTCTTC. Translation: CASAPGTRDGNEQFF. The chain couples TRBV5-1 to TRBJ2-1, with D perhaps being TRBD1 or TRBD2 (5 bases each). This CDR3 is 15 amino acids long. Trimming pared 7 bases from V and 7 bases from J, leaving 21 bases between. The V gene's germline CDR1 is SGHRS and CDR2 YFSETQ.

The gene calls are TRBV4-1 and TRBJ2-6; no clear D gene. V shed 7 bases and J shed 4 bases, with 14 bases lying between them. CDR3 size: 15 residues. Germline assignment: CDR1 MGHRA and CDR2 YSYEKL. The CDR3 bases are TGCGCCAGCAACCCAGAGGCGCGAGGGGCCAACGTCCTGACTTTC. Encoded protein: CASNPEARGANVLTF.

In this sample, this clonotype turned up a few times. This chain joins TRBV14 and TRBJ2-1; D is possibly TRBD2 (6 bases). The CDR3 contains 15 residues. Germline V lookup: CDR1 SGHDN, CDR2 FVKESK. Trimming took 6 bases from V and 2 from J, leaving 14 bases between them. In DNA, the CDR3 is TGTGCCAGCAGTCCGCGGGCGGGGACCTACAATGAGCAGTTCTTC. As protein: CASSPRAGTYNEQFF. Combining the CDR3 with reference TRBV14 and TRBJ2-1 gives the whole variable domain EAGVTQFPSHSVIEKGQTVTLRCDPISGHDNLYWYRRVMGKEIKFLLHFVKESKQDESGMPNNRFLAERTGGTYSTLKVQPAELEDSGVYFCASSPRAGTYNEQFFGPGTRLTVL.

This clonotype was observed a few times. The J gene is TRBJ2-2, the V gene TRBV2; weak D call: TRBD2 (5 bases). CDR3 size: 14 residues. Germline CDR1 is SNHLY and CDR2 is FYNNEI. CDR3 nucleotide sequence: TGTGCTCAGCCCGGGGAAGGGTCCACCGGGGAGCTGTTTTTT. It codes for CAQPGEGSTGELFF.

Ten or more counts support this clonotype. The chain joins TRBV20-1 to TRBJ1-1, with D tentatively TRBD1 (6 bases). Trimming left V 0 bases short and J 1 base short, with 12 bases between. CDR3 size: 15 residues. Per germline, CDR1 DFQATT and CDR2 SNEGSKA (reference sequence). For the CDR3, the DNA is TGCAGTGCTAGAGATCGCAGGGGCGCGAACACTGAAGCTTTCTTT. Translated: CSARDRRGANTEAFF.

This clonotype was seen repeatedly, ten times or more. The gene calls are TRBV24-1 and TRBJ2-2, with a weak D call TRBD2 (6 bases). The CDR3 extends over 13 amino acids. Germline CDR1 is KGHDR and CDR2 is SFDVKD. V gave up 7 bases and J gave up 4 bases, with 9 bases separating them. The CDR3: CATRPGGTGELFF. As DNA, the CDR3 is TGTGCCACCAGACCCGGGGGCACCGGGGAGCTGTTTTTT.

The chain links TRBV7-2 to TRBJ2-5; 9 bases map to TRBD2. CDR1 and CDR2 from the germline V gene are SGHTA and FQGNSA. This CDR3 is built from 15 residues. J was trimmed by 11 bases and V by 1 base; bases with no gene match: 11. The CDR3 DNA reads as TGTGCCAGCAGCTTAGTGTCCTCGGCGGGAGGGTTGCAGTACTTC. It encodes CASSLVSSAGGLQYF.

This clonotype was seen ten or more times. The chain has TRBV5-5 and TRBJ2-3; weak D call: TRBD2 (5 bases). CDR3 length: 16 residues. Looked up from germline, CDR1 is SGHKS and CDR2 is YYEKEE (reference sequence). Trimming pared 4 bases from V and 2 bases from J, leaving 17 bases between. CDR3 DNA sequence: TGTGCCAGCAGCGTGGCACATGGGGAGCCCACAGATACGCAGTATTTT. Translated, it gives CASSVAHGEPTDTQYF.